These 32 T cell receptor beta chains came from one sample sequenced in a study of T cell responses to AZD1222 COVID-19 vaccine. TCRdb keeps only in-frame clones here, not all; method: immunoSEQ multiplex PCR. The repertoire holds tens of thousands of clones, with 86% as singletons. This specimen consisted of peripheral blood, obtained 28 days after the second AZD1222 dose. These receptors were taken from an adult who received the AZD1222 COVID-19 vaccine.

The rearrangement joins TRBV5-1 to TRBJ1-4; TRBD1 is a possible D gene (5 bases). The CDR3 runs 15 residues. CDR1 is SGHRS, CDR2 YFSETQ, per germline. The V gene lost 4 bases and the J gene lost 7 bases, with 17 bases spanning the gap. Here the CDR3 reads CASSVGGTEFEKLFF. The CDR3 coding sequence is TGCGCCAGCAGCGTTGGGGGGACTGAATTTGAAAAACTGTTTTTT.

This chain uses TRBV5-1 with TRBJ2-3, with D hard to call. CDR1 and CDR2 (germline): SGHRS, YFSETQ. The CDR3 loop spans 15 amino acids. With 4 bases removed from V and 2 bases from J, the gap between germline ends came to 14 bases. CDR3 protein: CASSHQDSFTDTQYF. The CDR3 nucleotides read TGCGCCAGCAGCCACCAAGACTCTTTCACAGATACGCAGTATTTT.

V gene TRBV18 combines with J gene TRBJ1-6; D unresolved. In germline, CDR1 is KGHSH, CDR2 LQKENI. V was cut by 2 bases and J by 8 bases, with 13 bases left in between. This CDR3 is built from 15 residues. The CDR3 loop reads CASSPTSPRDSPLHF. As DNA, the CDR3 is TGTGCCAGCTCACCAACGTCCCCAAGGGATTCACCCCTCCACTTT.

The rearrangement joins TRBV19 to TRBJ1-5; D perhaps matches TRBD1 (5 bases). Germline assignment: CDR1 LNHDA and CDR2 SQIVND (reference sequence). V was trimmed by 1 base and J by 7 bases, leaving 17 bases between them. This CDR3 is 16 amino acids long. DNA of the CDR3: TGTGCCAGTAGTATAGTCGGTCCAGGGAGTGAGCAGCCCCAGCATTTT. Protein: CASSIVGPGSEQPQHF.

The chain carries TRBV3-1 (or the pseudogene TRBV3-2) and TRBJ2-5; D not certain. There are 12 residues in the CDR3. Germline loops: CDR1 LGHDT, CDR2 YNNKEL (reference sequence). V lost 4 bases, J lost 5 bases, and 8 bases lay in between. DNA for the CDR3: TGTGCCAGCAGCCCAAACACCGAGACCCAGTACTTC. Protein sequence: CASSPNTETQYF.

The chain links TRBV10-3 to TRBJ2-1, with 7 bases matching TRBD2. With V trimmed by 8 bases and J by 5 bases, 12 bases remained unmatched. Germline V gene sequence: CDR1 ENHRY, CDR2 SYGVKD. The CDR3 spans 15 residues. CDR3 DNA sequence: TGTGCCATCTCCCCGAACTCGCGGGGGAACAATGAGCAGTTCTTC. It yields the protein CAISPNSRGNNEQFF.

The chain employs TRBV5-6 and TRBJ2-6, with D tentatively TRBD1 (6 bases). Germline assignment: CDR1 SGHDT and CDR2 YYEEEE. V lost 4 bases, J lost 1 base, and 18 bases lay in between. The CDR3 is 18 amino acids. The CDR3 nucleotides are TGTGCCAGCAGCACCTTGAGGGGGTCTCATTCTGGGGCCAACGTCCTGACTTTC. As protein: CASSTLRGSHSGANVLTF.

The chain carries TRBV30 and TRBJ1-3; possibly TRBD1 for D (5 bases). With 5 bases removed from V and 3 bases from J, the gap between germline ends came to 14 bases. The CDR3 sequence is 14 residues long. The germline V gene encodes CDR1 GTSNPN and CDR2 SVGIG (reference sequence). The CDR3 reads CAWEGTVIGNTIYF. The CDR3 DNA follows: TGTGCCTGGGAAGGGACGGTCATTGGAAACACCATATATTTT.

The J gene is TRBJ2-5, the V gene TRBV4-1; possible D gene TRBD1, 6 bases. V was pared by 2 bases and J by 5 bases, with 12 bases between. There are 14 residues in the CDR3. CDR1 and CDR2 from the germline V gene are MGHRA and YSYEKL. This CDR3 is CASSQLQGRETQYF. CDR3 nucleotide sequence: TGCGCCAGCAGCCAATTACAGGGACGGGAGACCCAGTACTTC.

The chain has TRBV11-3 and TRBJ2-7; D not certain. Per the germline V gene, CDR1 is SGHNT and CDR2 is YENEEA. The CDR3 contains 13 residues. With 5 bases removed from V and 6 bases from J, the gap between germline ends came to 14 bases. The CDR3 coding sequence is TGTGCCAGCAGCCCAGGTCCAGCTGGCGAGCAGTACTTC. Protein: CASSPGPAGEQYF.

This clone was recorded only once. The chain employs TRBV7-8 and TRBJ1-5; no definite D call. The CDR3 runs to 18 residues. The V gene lost 5 bases and the J gene lost 0 bases, with 20 bases spanning the gap. Germline V gene sequence: CDR1 SGHVS, CDR2 FQNEAQ. The chain's CDR3 is CASSPYQPLFYSNQPQHF. The DNA of the CDR3 is TGTGCCAGCAGCCCATACCAGCCTCTTTTTTATAGCAATCAGCCCCAGCATTTT.

CDR3 loop: CASSLDGRAGYGYTF. CDR3 coding DNA: TGTGCCAGCAGCTTAGACGGCCGTGCAGGCTATGGCTACACCTTC. The V call is TRBV5-4, the J call TRBJ1-2; D gene uncertain. Germline V lookup: CDR1 SGHNT, CDR2 YYREEE (reference sequence). The V gene lost 2 bases and the J gene lost 4 bases, with 15 bases spanning the gap. CDR3 length equals 15 residues.

The rearrangement joins TRBV25-1 to TRBJ2-5; D tentatively fits TRBD1 or TRBD2 (6 bases each). The germline gives CDR1 MGHDK, CDR2 SYGVNS. Trimming took 6 bases from V and 5 from J, leaving 19 bases between them. The CDR3 length is 15 residues. The CDR3 spells CASRNPFGGGETQYF. In nucleotides, the CDR3 is TGTGCCAGCAGGAACCCCTTTGGAGGGGGGGAGACCCAGTACTTC.

The chain joins TRBV5-1 to TRBJ1-6; a possible D gene is TRBD1 (6 bases). The V end lost 2 bases, the J end lost 4 bases, and 10 bases lay between the germline ends. Germline CDR1 SGHRS, CDR2 YFSETQ. The CDR3 contains 15 residues. The CDR3 DNA reads as TGCGCCAGCAGCTTAGGACAGCCTTATAATTCACCCCTCCACTTT. It encodes CASSLGQPYNSPLHF.

The chain employs TRBV28 and TRBJ2-1; D unclear. The germline CDR1 and CDR2 sequences are MDHEN and SYDVKM. Trimming stripped 4 bases from V and 3 bases from J, with 4 bases between. There are 12 residues in the CDR3. This chain's CDR3 is CASSSHYNEQFF. The DNA for the CDR3 is TGTGCCAGCAGTTCTCACTACAATGAGCAGTTCTTC. Variable domain in full (rest from reference TRBV28 and TRBJ2-1): DVKVTQSSRYLVKRTGEKVFLECVQDMDHENMFWYRQDPGLGLRLIYFSYDVKMKEKGDIPEGYSVSREKKERFSLILESASTNQTSMYLCASSSHYNEQFFGPGTRLTVL.

Only a few counts were recorded for this clone. The chain joins TRBV29-1 to TRBJ2-7, with a tentative D call TRBD1 (6 bases). The CDR3 runs to 15 residues. In germline, CDR1 is SQVTM, CDR2 ANQGSEA. Deletions cut 4 bases from V and 10 bases from J, with 26 bases between. In DNA, the CDR3 is TGCAGCGTTGGAGCCCTCTCTGACAGGTTACGGGGACAGTACTTC. It translates to CSVGALSDRLRGQYF.

The rearrangement joins TRBV2 to TRBJ2-7; a possible D gene is TRBD1 (5 bases). The CDR3 runs to 12 residues. From germline, CDR1 is SNHLY and CDR2 FYNNEI. V was clipped by 6 bases and J by 4 bases, with 10 bases between them. The CDR3 here is CASRPDTYEQYF. The CDR3 DNA sequence: TGTGCCAGCAGACCGGACACATACGAGCAGTACTTC. The full variable domain, completed using reference TRBV2 and TRBJ2-7, is EPEVTQTPSHQVTQMGQEVILRCVPISNHLYFYWYRQILGQKVEFLVSFYNNEISEKSEIFDDQFSVERPDGSNFTLKIRSTKLEDSAMYFCASRPDTYEQYFGPGTRLTVT.

J is TRBJ1-5 and V is TRBV3-1 (or the pseudogene TRBV3-2); D is possibly TRBD1 (5 bases). Germline V lookup: CDR1 LGHDT, CDR2 YNNKEL (reference sequence). Trimming took 0 bases from V and 6 from J, leaving 15 bases between them. The CDR3 has 16 amino acids. The CDR3 loop reads CASSQDGGYGTQPQHF. The CDR3 nucleotides are TGTGCCAGCAGCCAAGATGGAGGGTACGGGACTCAGCCCCAGCATTTT.

The chain joins TRBV10-3 to TRBJ2-7, with D unclear. CDR1 ENHRY and CDR2 SYGVKD come from the germline V gene. There are 14 residues in the CDR3. V lost 4 bases and J 0 bases, leaving 10 bases between the germline ends. CDR3 sequence reads: CAISGIQSSYEQYF. CDR3 in DNA: TGTGCCATCAGTGGAATCCAGAGCTCCTACGAGCAGTACTTC.

V and J are TRBV30 and TRBJ1-5; TRBD1 might be the D (5 bases). CDR1 and CDR2 from the germline V gene are GTSNPN and SVGIG (reference sequence). With 2 bases removed from V and 1 base from J, the gap between germline ends came to 12 bases. This CDR3 contains 15 residues. The CDR3 bases are TGTGCCTGGAGTCGCCGACAGTGGAGCAATCAGCCCCAGCATTTT. Translated: CAWSRRQWSNQPQHF.

The V and J genes are TRBV7-2 and TRBJ1-5; D unclear. The V end was cut by 2 bases, the J end by 7 bases, with 9 bases between. CDR3 size: 13 residues. Per the germline V gene, CDR1 is SGHTA and CDR2 is FQGNSA. CDR3 nucleotide sequence: TGTGCCAGCAGCTTAAGTGAAAACCAGCCCCAGCATTTT. It specifies CASSLSENQPQHF. The entire variable domain, with the rest obtained from reference TRBV7-2 and TRBJ1-5, is as follows: GAGVSQSPSNKVTEKGKDVELRCDPISGHTALYWYRQSLGQGLEFLIYFQGNSAPDKSGLPSDRFSAERTGGSVSTLTIQRTQQEDSAVYLCASSLSENQPQHFGDGTRLSIL.

This clone was seen just once. The J gene is TRBJ2-7, the V gene TRBV18; tentative D call: TRBD1 (6 bases). CDR1 is KGHSH and CDR2 is LQKENI in the germline V gene. V was clipped by 1 base and J by 3 bases, with 7 bases between them. The CDR3 is 13 amino acids. CDR3 DNA sequence: TGTGCCAGCTCACCACAGGACAGCTACGAGCAGTACTTC. This translates into CASSPQDSYEQYF.

The V call is TRBV5-8, the J call TRBJ2-5, with 10 bases fitting TRBD2. Trimming at V came to 0 bases and at J to 2 bases, leaving 4 bases not matched to a gene. This CDR3 spans 16 amino acids. CDR1 is SGHTS and CDR2 is YDEGEE in the germline V gene. CDR3 loop: CASSLGLAGDQETQYF. The CDR3 coding sequence is TGTGCCAGCAGCTTGGGCCTAGCGGGGGATCAAGAGACCCAGTACTTC. Drawing the rest from reference TRBV5-8 and TRBJ2-5, the complete variable domain is EAGVTQSPTHLIKTRGQQATLRCSPISGHTSVYWYQQALGLGLQFLLWYDEGEERNRGNFPPRFSGRQFPNYSSELNVNALELEDSALYLCASSLGLAGDQETQYFGPGTRLLVL.

The chain carries TRBV6-5 and TRBJ2-7, with D tentatively TRBD2 (6 bases). CDR1 is MNHEY, CDR2 SVGAGI, per germline. V was shortened by 2 bases and J by 1 base, with 12 bases between the two germline ends. The CDR3 covers 15 residues. The CDR3 coding sequence is TGTGCCAGCAGTTACGGGACTGTTCCATCCTACGAGCAGTACTTC. This sequence encodes CASSYGTVPSYEQYF.

The rearrangement joins TRBV7-6 to TRBJ1-2, with D tentatively TRBD1 (6 bases). CDR3 length: 14 residues. Germline CDR1 is SGHVS and CDR2 is FNYEAQ. The V and J ends lost 5 bases and 2 bases respectively, with 12 bases between them. Here the CDR3 reads CASSTGQGNYGYTF. The CDR3 DNA is TGTGCCAGCAGCACGGGTCAGGGGAACTATGGCTACACCTTC.

The CDR3 protein is CAWSGTGGWTDTQYF. The CDR3 coding sequence is TGTGCCTGGAGTGGGACAGGGGGCTGGACAGATACGCAGTATTTT. The chain links TRBV30 to TRBJ2-3, with 11 bases lining up with TRBD1. The CDR3 spans 15 residues. From germline, CDR1 is GTSNPN and CDR2 SVGIG (reference sequence). V lost 1 base and J lost 3; bases outside the gene matches: 3.

The rearrangement joins TRBV19 to TRBJ1-2; 7 bases match TRBD1. CDR1 and CDR2 (germline): LNHDA, SQIVND (reference sequence). The length of the CDR3 is 13 residues. V dropped 5 bases and J dropped 7; count of bases not matched to a gene: 7. The CDR3 nucleotides are TGTGCCAGTAGTGCCCGACAGGGAACTGGCTACACCTTC. Translating gives CASSARQGTGYTF.

V is TRBV27 and J is TRBJ2-1, with 8 bases aligning to TRBD1. The CDR3 totals 16 residues. Germline V gene lookup returns CDR1 MNHEY and CDR2 SMNVEV (reference sequence). The V and J ends lost 5 bases and 8 bases, in that order; junction bases with no gene match: 14. CDR3 residues: CASSRGDRWMGDEQFF. In DNA, the CDR3 is TGTGCCAGCAGTCGAGGGGACAGGTGGATGGGCGATGAGCAGTTCTTC.

The sample holds one count of this clone. CDR3 in amino acids: CASRSWRQGSYEQYF. In DNA, the CDR3 is TGTGCCAGCAGATCCTGGAGGCAGGGCTCCTACGAGCAGTACTTC. The J gene is TRBJ2-7, the V gene TRBV6-5; D might be TRBD1 or TRBD2, each matching 5 bases. Trimming removed 6 bases at V and 0 bases at J, with 15 bases between. Germline CDR1 is MNHEY and CDR2 is SVGAGI. This CDR3 comprises 15 residues.

This sequence joins TRBV28 and TRBJ1-6; the D gene is possibly TRBD1 (5 bases). The ends were cut back, 6 bases at V and 15 bases at J, with 18 bases in the middle. The CDR3 extends over 13 amino acids. Per the germline V gene, CDR1 is MDHEN and CDR2 is SYDVKM. The CDR3 reads CASSRGASRNLHF. The CDR3 coding sequence is TGTGCCAGCAGCAGAGGGGCCAGTAGGAACCTCCACTTT.

The V and J genes are TRBV13 and TRBJ2-3; 9 nucleotides line up with TRBD1. This CDR3 has 15 residues. CDR1 is PRHDT, CDR2 FYEKMQ, per germline (reference sequence). V lost 4 bases to trimming and J lost 3 bases; unmatched junction nucleotides: 5. The CDR3 nucleotides are TGTGCCAGCAGCTCCCGACAGGGGGTTACAGATACGCAGTATTTT. Translation gives CASSSRQGVTDTQYF.

The V call is TRBV2, the J call TRBJ1-5; D remains ambiguous. CDR1 and CDR2 from the germline V gene are SNHLY and FYNNEI. This CDR3 comprises 14 residues. V lost 7 bases and J 3 bases, leaving 13 bases between the germline ends. The CDR3 reads CASTRRQVNQPQHF. CDR3 coding DNA: TGTGCCAGCACCCGAAGACAAGTCAATCAGCCCCAGCATTTT.